Listed here are 9 T cell receptor beta chains from one sample, sequenced in a study of cytomegalovirus exposure and HLA in healthy donors. In the PCR, 60 Vbeta and 13 Jbeta primers were used. The assay was immunoSEQ multiplex PCR, and TCRdb's table has in-frame clones only and misses some. The profile shows approximately 160,000 clones, about 84% of them singletons. Sequenced material: PBMCs. These receptors were collected from a man aged 45 to 65 in good health and CMV-seropositive.

The V gene is TRBV5-4, the J gene TRBJ2-7; 9 bases are shared with TRBD1. The CDR3 is made up of 15 amino acids. J gave up 0 bases and V 3 bases, and 4 bases lay outside the gene matches. Germline CDR1 is SGHNT and CDR2 is YYREEE (reference sequence). The chain's CDR3 is CASSSGTGSSYEQYF. The CDR3, as DNA: TGTGCCAGCAGCTCCGGGACAGGGAGCTCCTACGAGCAGTACTTC.

This clone has just a few counts. The chain employs TRBV27 and TRBJ2-1; 11 positions match TRBD1. Germline V CDR1 and CDR2: MNHEY, SMNVEV (reference sequence). V lost 9 bases, J lost 5 bases, and 6 bases stayed unmatched. The CDR3 has 14 residues. In DNA, the CDR3 is TGTGCCAGTCGGGACAGGGGGGGGAACAATGAGCAGTTCTTC. Residues: CASRDRGGNNEQFF.

The chain joins TRBV13 to TRBJ1-1; TRBD1 agrees at 8 bases. V lost 10 bases, J lost 4 bases, and 8 bases stayed unmatched. The CDR3 contains 13 residues. The germline V gene has CDR1 PRHDT and CDR2 FYEKMQ (reference sequence). CDR3 in DNA: TGTGCCACCCAGGGGGCGAAGGGCACTGAAGCTTTCTTT. Protein product: CATQGAKGTEAFF.

In this sample, this clone turned up once. V usage is TRBV28 and J usage is TRBJ2-6; maybe TRBD1 (5 bases). The V and J ends lost 7 bases and 0 bases respectively, with 10 bases between them. Germline V lookup: CDR1 MDHEN, CDR2 SYDVKM. The CDR3 has 15 residues. In nucleotides, the CDR3 is TGTGCCAGCACAGGGCCCACCTCTGGGGCCAACGTCCTGACTTTC. This codes for CASTGPTSGANVLTF.

The rearrangement uses TRBV25-1 and TRBJ2-7; 14 bases line up with TRBD2. J lost 4 bases, V lost 6 bases, and 5 bases had no gene match. Germline V CDR1 and CDR2: MGHDK, SYGVNS. The CDR3 runs to 15 residues. DNA of the CDR3: TGTGCCAGCAGCCTGGGACTAGCGGGAGCATACGAGCAGTACTTC. It encodes CASSLGLAGAYEQYF.

The genes are TRBV13 and TRBJ2-2, with a tentative D call TRBD1 (6 bases). Between the trimmed V and J ends, which lost 6 bases and 4 bases, there was a span of 12 bases. The CDR3 extends over 14 amino acids. Germline lookup yields CDR1 PRHDT and CDR2 FYEKMQ (reference sequence). The CDR3: CASRRGSSTGELFF. The CDR3 bases are TGTGCCAGCAGGAGGGGGTCCTCCACCGGGGAGCTGTTTTTT.

The genes are TRBV28 and TRBJ2-5; TRBD1 matches at 9 bases. This CDR3 is built from 16 residues. After removal of 6 bases from V and 5 bases from J, the junction contained 13 bases not matched to a gene. CDR1 is MDHEN and CDR2 is SYDVKM in the germline V gene. CDR3 region: CASSRWTGEELETQYF. The CDR3 DNA sequence: TGTGCCAGCAGCCGATGGACAGGGGAGGAGCTGGAGACCCAGTACTTC.

This clone is a singleton in its sample. Here the CDR3 reads CSVEGRGEGSYEQYF. The CDR3 DNA follows: TGCAGCGTTGAAGGGCGAGGAGAGGGAAGTTACGAGCAGTACTTC. This chain joins TRBV29-1 and TRBJ2-7, with D possibly being TRBD2 (5 bases). Germline CDR1 is SQVTM and CDR2 is ANQGSEA. This CDR3 is 15 amino acids long. With 1 base removed from V and 4 bases from J, the gap between germline ends came to 17 bases.

The genes are TRBV27 and TRBJ2-3; 9 nucleotides line up with TRBD1. V gave up 6 bases and J gave up 3 bases; unmatched junction bases: 10. Germline V gene lookup returns CDR1 MNHEY and CDR2 SMNVEV (reference sequence). The length of the CDR3 is 16 residues. CDR3 bases: TGTGCCAGCAGCCTTACAGGGACAGGGTTTACAGATACGCAGTATTTT. Translation: CASSLTGTGFTDTQYF.